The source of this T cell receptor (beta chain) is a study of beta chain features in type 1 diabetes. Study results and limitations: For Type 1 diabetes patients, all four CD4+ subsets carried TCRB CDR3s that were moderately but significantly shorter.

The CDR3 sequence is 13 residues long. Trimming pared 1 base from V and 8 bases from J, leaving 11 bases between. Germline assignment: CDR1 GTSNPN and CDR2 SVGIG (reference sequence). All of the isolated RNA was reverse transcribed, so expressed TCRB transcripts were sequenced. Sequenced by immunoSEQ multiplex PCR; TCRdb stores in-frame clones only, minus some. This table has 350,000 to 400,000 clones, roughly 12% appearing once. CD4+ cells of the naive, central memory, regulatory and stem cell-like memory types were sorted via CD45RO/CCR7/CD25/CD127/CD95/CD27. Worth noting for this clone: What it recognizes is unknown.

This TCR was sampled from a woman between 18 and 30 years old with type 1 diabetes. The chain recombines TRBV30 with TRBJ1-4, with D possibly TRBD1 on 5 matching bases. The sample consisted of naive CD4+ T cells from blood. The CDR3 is CAWSATPGEKLFF. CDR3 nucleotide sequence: TGTGCCTGGAGTGCGACTCCAGGGGAAAAACTGTTTTTT.